The 27 T cell receptor beta chains below all came from one sample that was sequenced in a study of T cells after yellow fever vaccination. TCRdb itself ran the 5' RACE reads through MiXCR, one entry per CDR3 protein. The sample lists a few hundred thousand distinct CDR3 sequences, around 4.9% seen once, with around 3.3% in the top ten. The sample was CD4+ T cells sorted from PBMCs, taken on the day of the yellow fever booster vaccination. The receptors stem from a man in his late teens or twenties who received the YFV17D yellow fever vaccine.

A few counts support this clonotype. The chain employs TRBV28 and TRBJ2-5, with 7 bases matching TRBD2. CDR1 is MDHEN and CDR2 is SYDVKM in the germline V gene. This CDR3 has 14 residues. CDR3 nucleotides: TGTGCATGCCGGGAGGTGGGGATTCAAGAGACCCAGTACTTC. Translating it yields CACREVGIQETQYF.

The gene calls are TRBV20-1 and TRBJ2-7, with 12 nucleotides matching TRBD2. There are 16 residues in the CDR3. Germline lookup yields CDR1 DFQATT and CDR2 SNEGSKA (reference sequence). After removal of 0 bases from V and 7 bases from J, the junction contained 10 bases not matched to a gene. The CDR3 region is CSARDRTSGGTGEQYV. For the CDR3, the DNA is TGCAGTGCTAGAGATCGTACTAGCGGGGGGACGGGGGAGCAGTACGTC.

This clonotype showed up many times. V and J are TRBV7-9 and TRBJ1-3; TRBD1 matches at 10 bases. This CDR3 spans 18 amino acids. Germline V lookup: CDR1 SEHNR, CDR2 FQNEAQ (reference sequence). J gave up 0 bases and V 5 bases, and 10 bases lay outside the gene matches. This CDR3 reads CASSERQGAISSGNTIYF. The CDR3 DNA reads as TGTGCCAGCAGCGAGAGACAGGGGGCGATTTCCTCTGGAAACACCATATATTTT. Supplemented by reference TRBV7-9 and TRBJ1-3, the full variable domain reads DTGVSQNPRHKITKRGQNVTFRCDPISEHNRLYWYRQTLGQGPEFLTYFQNEAQLEKSRLLSDRFSAERPKGSFSTLEIQRTEQGDSAMYLCASSERQGAISSGNTIYFGEGSWLTVV.

This clonotype has ten or more counts. V is TRBV5-1 and J is TRBJ2-5; weak D call: TRBD2 (6 bases). The CDR3 runs to 14 residues. Trimming removed 4 bases from V and 1 base from J, with 11 bases in between. Germline V gene data show CDR1 as SGHRS and CDR2 as YFSETQ. The CDR3 nucleotides are TGCGCCAGCAGCCTGGGACTTGGCCAAGAGACCCAGTACTTC. Protein: CASSLGLGQETQYF.

In this sample, this clonotype turned up many times. The chain combines TRBV3-1 with TRBJ2-7; the match to TRBD1 covers 8 bases. The germline CDR1 and CDR2 sequences are LGHDT and YNNKEL (reference sequence). This CDR3 has 18 residues. J was trimmed by 3 bases and V by 1 base; bases with no gene match: 14. Here the CDR3 DNA reads TGTGCCAGCAGCCAAGGAGCGCTTGGGCAGGGGGCTGTCTACGAGCAGTACGTC. Translated, it gives CASSQGALGQGAVYEQYV.

In its sample, this clonotype was seen many times. The rearrangement links TRBV29-1 to TRBJ1-2; 7 bases line up with TRBD1. CDR1 is SQVTM and CDR2 is ANQGSEA in the germline V gene. This CDR3 comprises 14 residues. The J segment lost 10 bases and the V segment lost 5 bases, leaving 16 bases of the junction unmatched. CDR3 nucleotide sequence: TGCAGCGTTTGGACAGGAGAACTATTTATCGACTACACCTTC. It encodes CSVWTGELFIDYTF.

This chain joins TRBV12-3 or TRBV12-4 and TRBJ1-1, with D unclear. Trimming took 0 bases from V and 6 from J, leaving 8 bases between them. The CDR3 loop spans 13 amino acids. CDR3 nucleotides: TGTGCCAGCAGTTTAGCCGAGGGCGCTGAAGCTTTCTTT. Protein product: CASSLAEGAEAFF.

The chain combines TRBV7-6 with TRBJ2-1; 10 bases line up with TRBD2. The CDR3 extends over 17 amino acids. Trimming took 5 bases from V and 0 from J; bases not matched to a gene: 7. Germline CDR1 and CDR2: SGHVS and FNYEAQ. CDR3: CASSKRTSGDSYNEQFF. CDR3 bases: TGTGCCAGCAGCAAGCGGACTAGCGGCGACTCCTACAATGAGCAGTTCTTC. Based on the CDR3 plus reference TRBV7-6 and TRBJ2-1, the full variable domain is GAGVSQSPRYKVTKRGQDVALRCDPISGHVSLYWYRQALGQGPEFLTYFNYEAQQDKSGLPNDRFSAERPEGSISTLTIQRTEQRDSAMYRCASSKRTSGDSYNEQFFGPGTRLTVL.

The sample holds many counts of this clonotype. V is TRBV10-3 and J is TRBJ2-2; no clear D gene. Per germline, CDR1 ENHRY and CDR2 SYGVKD. The CDR3 runs 13 residues. V was trimmed by 8 bases and J by 7 bases, leaving 14 bases between them. CDR3 nucleotide sequence: TGTGCCATCCGACCCAATCCCGGCGGGGAGCTGTTTTTT. It specifies CAIRPNPGGELFF.

In its sample, this clonotype was seen a few times. The V call is TRBV11-2, the J call TRBJ1-1, with D hard to call. V was pared by 0 bases and J by 1 base, with 6 bases between. Germline lookup yields CDR1 SGHAT and CDR2 FQNNGV. The CDR3 is 14 residues long. The CDR3 spells CASSLEFANTEAFF. The DNA for the CDR3 is TGTGCCAGCAGCTTAGAGTTCGCGAACACTGAAGCTTTCTTT.

This chain connects TRBV7-8 to TRBJ2-1; TRBD2 is a possible D gene (7 bases). V lost 0 bases, J lost 5 bases, and 17 bases lay in between. The length of the CDR3 is 17 residues. From germline, CDR1 is SGHVS and CDR2 FQNEAQ. This CDR3 is CASSLARGGGRNNEQFF. The CDR3 nucleotides are TGTGCCAGCAGCTTAGCGAGAGGGGGGGGCCGCAACAATGAGCAGTTCTTC.

This clonotype was seen only a few times. The V gene is TRBV20-1, the J gene TRBJ2-7; 7 positions match TRBD1. J was trimmed by 2 bases and V by 0 bases; bases with no gene match: 7. Per the germline V gene, CDR1 is DFQATT and CDR2 is SNEGSKA (reference sequence). This CDR3 comprises 15 residues. The CDR3 DNA sequence: TGCAGTGCTAGAGACGCGACAGGGAGCCCCTACGAGCAGTACTTC. Translating it yields CSARDATGSPYEQYF.

This clonotype was seen repeatedly, ten times or more. This chain links TRBV4-1 with TRBJ1-2; 8 bases line up with TRBD1. Germline V gene data show CDR1 as MGHRA and CDR2 as YSYEKL. Trimming removed 1 base from V and 8 bases from J; junction bases left unmatched: 12. This CDR3 has 16 residues. The CDR3 loop is CASSQAGTGGKRGYTF. The CDR3 region has the DNA TGCGCCAGCAGCCAAGCTGGGACAGGAGGGAAAAGAGGCTACACCTTC.

This clonotype was seen at least ten times. The J gene is TRBJ2-6, the V gene TRBV6-2 or TRBV6-3; D gene uncertain. V was cut by 6 bases and J by 5 bases, with 20 bases left in between. Germline V gene data show CDR1 as MNHEY and CDR2 as SVGEGT. This CDR3 region has 17 residues. CDR3 residues: CASRSRAPQRWANVLTF. DNA for the CDR3: TGTGCCAGCAGATCCCGGGCCCCCCAGCGTTGGGCCAACGTCCTGACTTTC.

The CDR3 coding sequence is TGCAGTGCTAGAGAATCGTCGTTGGCTGGAAACACCATATATTTT. Protein sequence: CSARESSLAGNTIYF. The chain couples TRBV20-1 to TRBJ1-3, with D unclear. Looked up from germline, CDR1 is DFQATT and CDR2 is SNEGSKA (reference sequence). Trimming stripped 0 bases from V and 2 bases from J, with 11 bases between. The CDR3 has 15 amino acids.

The rearrangement links TRBV7-9 to TRBJ1-1; TRBD1 aligns across 11 bases. J lost 4 bases, V lost 10 bases, and 8 bases had no gene match. The germline CDR1 and CDR2 sequences are SEHNR and FQNEAQ (reference sequence). The CDR3 has 14 residues. The DNA for the CDR3 is TGTGCCATGTCGCCCGGGACAGGGGGCACTGAAGCTTTCTTT. Residues: CAMSPGTGGTEAFF.

CDR3: CASSHSGPQHF. CDR3 nucleotides: TGTGCCAGCAGCCACTCGGGGCCCCAGCATTTT. The chain has TRBV6-2 or TRBV6-3 and TRBJ1-5; no clear D gene. Trimming shortened V by 6 bases and J by 9 bases, and 9 bases separated the two germline ends. From germline, CDR1 is MNHEY and CDR2 SVGEGT. The CDR3 sequence is 11 residues long.

Note on this clonotype: At one end the junction does not follow the germline gene, possibly because of a read error. The chain joins TRBV7-8 to TRBJ2-1; D gene ambiguous. CDR1 is SGHVS and CDR2 is FQNEAQ in the germline V gene. The length of the CDR3 is 11 residues. The CDR3 DNA sequence: TGTGCCAGCAGCTTATACAGTGAGCAGTTCTTC. Its translation is CASSLYSEQFF.

This clonotype was detected many times. J is TRBJ2-5 and V is TRBV9; 7 positions agree with TRBD1. The CDR3 runs 14 residues. Germline V gene lookup returns CDR1 SGDLS and CDR2 YYNGEE. With 0 bases clipped from V and 5 bases from J, the junction kept 4 bases outside the gene matches. DNA for the CDR3: TGTGCCAGCAGCGTAGAGGGGGCTAGTGAGACCCAGTACTTC. Translated: CASSVEGASETQYF.

As concerns this clonotype: A read error may be the cause here, since a much bigger clone is one base away. The V gene is TRBV7-2, the J gene TRBJ1-4, with 8 bases fitting TRBD1. CDR3 size: 14 residues. Germline lookup yields CDR1 SGHTA and CDR2 FQGNSA. The CDR3 sequence is CASSRTGGGEKLSF. CDR3 sequence (DNA): TGTGCCAGCAGCAGAACAGGGGGTGGTGAAAAACTGTCTTTT. Filled out from reference TRBV7-2 and TRBJ1-4, the complete variable domain reads GAGVSQSPSNKVTEKGKDVELRCDPISGHTALYWYRQSLGQGLEFLIYFQGNSAPDKSGLPSDRFSAERTGGSVSTLTIQRTQQEDSAVYLCASSRTGGGEKLSFGSGTQLSVL.

The rearrangement joins TRBV18 to TRBJ1-5; perhaps TRBD1 as D (6 bases). The V gene's germline CDR1 is KGHSH and CDR2 LQKENI. V shed 3 bases and J shed 4 bases, with 13 bases lying between them. The CDR3 extends over 15 amino acids. The chain's CDR3 is CASSPQGQTNQPQHF. As DNA, the CDR3 is TGTGCCAGCTCACCTCAGGGGCAGACAAATCAGCCCCAGCATTTT.

The sample holds many counts of this clonotype. The chain has TRBV5-1 and TRBJ2-3; 11 bases match TRBD2. V was pared by 4 bases and J by 6 bases, with 10 bases of the junction left unmatched. The V gene's germline CDR1 is SGHRS and CDR2 YFSETQ. The CDR3 has 16 residues. The CDR3 DNA is TGCGCCAGCAGCCCTGGGGTAGCGGGGGGGCCGGATACGCAGTATTTT. The encoded protein is CASSPGVAGGPDTQYF.

The chain is built from TRBV12-3 or TRBV12-4 and TRBJ1-6; 8 nucleotides agree with TRBD1. J lost 7 bases, V lost 5 bases, and 7 bases had no gene match. CDR3 size: 15 residues. CDR3 sequence: CASSRTGWYNSPLHF. CDR3 coding DNA: TGTGCCAGCAGTCGGACAGGGTGGTACAATTCACCCCTCCACTTT.

The chain joins TRBV7-9 to TRBJ1-1; D possibly corresponds to TRBD1 (5 bases). The CDR3 has 15 amino acids. Trimming stripped 1 base from V and 4 bases from J, with 13 bases between. Germline-derived CDR1 and CDR2 are SEHNR and FQNEAQ (reference sequence). CDR3 DNA sequence: TGTGCCAGCAGCTTAGGGGAACAGGCCGGCACTGAAGCTTTCTTT. Translation gives CASSLGEQAGTEAFF.

The table lists this clonotype with a few counts. The rearrangement joins TRBV20-1 to TRBJ1-6, with 9 positions matching TRBD1. V dropped 3 bases and J dropped 7; count of bases not matched to a gene: 4. Looked up from germline, CDR1 is DFQATT and CDR2 is SNEGSKA (reference sequence). The CDR3 extends over 14 amino acids. CDR3 sequence reads: CSASDGQGNSPLHF. In nucleotides, the CDR3 is TGCAGTGCTAGTGACGGACAGGGGAATTCACCCCTCCACTTT.

This chain joins TRBV7-2 and TRBJ2-7, with no clear D. V lost 3 bases, J lost 2 bases, and 8 bases lay in between. This CDR3 comprises 13 residues. CDR1 is SGHTA, CDR2 FQGNSA, per germline. The CDR3 spells CASSFDGTYEQYF. The DNA of the CDR3 is TGTGCCAGCAGCTTTGACGGAACCTACGAGCAGTACTTC.

CDR3 region: CASSYRPSNEQFF. In DNA form, the CDR3 reads TGTGCCAGCAGTTACAGGCCTAGCAATGAGCAGTTCTTC. V gene TRBV6-2 or TRBV6-3 combines with J gene TRBJ2-1; D gene unclear. This CDR3 region has 13 residues. Germline V lookup: CDR1 MNHEY, CDR2 SVGEGT. Trimming took off 2 bases at V and 6 bases at J, with 8 bases between the two ends.